The clone carrying this TCR beta chain was observed a handful of times. The authors ran a second PCR of roughly 6 to 12 cycles using a sample-barcoded 5' primer and a J-beta primer mix. In TCRdb, the 5' RACE reads were re-called with MiXCR into one record per CDR3 protein. The data hold approximately 760,000 distinct CDR3 sequences, with roughly 25% observed a single time. The sample originates from a study of blood T cells in healthy people across ages. Trimming at V came to 3 bases and at J to 4 bases, leaving 9 bases not matched to a gene. The CDR3 has 15 residues. Germline lookup yields CDR1 MGHRA and CDR2 YSYEKL. This sample was shared with a second study, whose subject was T cells of mothers and their children.

This TCR was recovered from a boy aged 5-17 years in good health. The rearrangement uses TRBV4-1 and TRBJ2-7; 7 bases align to TRBD2. The sequenced sample was blood. CDR3 sequence reads: CASSQVPISGYEQYF. In DNA form, the CDR3 reads TGCGCCAGCAGCCAGGTTCCAATTAGCGGGTACGAGCAGTACTTC.